A selection of T cell receptor beta chains follows, all from one sample in a study of response to subunit inactivated influenza vaccine. TCRdb analysed the RT-PCR reads with MiXCR anew, one entry per CDR3 protein. This sample has 150,000 to 200,000 distinct CDR3 sequences, with more than 10% found just once. These data were likewise used in another study, on T cells expressing NK-cell markers.

Sequencing used CD8+ T cells sorted from PBMCs, obtained 12 days after vaccination. The source is a man between 50 and 59 years old who received an inactivated influenza vaccine. CDR3s include the opening cysteine and the closing phenylalanine or tryptophan. The order of the fields is CDR3 protein, CDR3 DNA, clone size, D gene, V gene, J gene. The D gene is left open where the match is weak. Rows may omit the clone size; those that give it use once, few, many or a size class.

cdr3_aa: CASSSQTGFTDTQYF; cdr3_nt: TGTGCCAGCAGCTCTCAAACGGGGTTCACAGATACGCAGTATTTT; clone_size: .; d_call: .; v_call: TRBV7-2; j_call: TRBJ2-3
cdr3_aa: CASSVLQGGYEQYF; cdr3_nt: TGTGCCAGCAGCGTATTGCAGGGGGGCTACGAGCAGTACTTC; clone_size: few; d_call: .; v_call: TRBV5-5; j_call: TRBJ2-7
cdr3_aa: CASSFPGFGYEQYF; cdr3_nt: TGTGCCAGCAGCTTTCCAGGGTTTGGCTACGAGCAGTACTTC; clone_size: .; d_call: .; v_call: TRBV5-6; j_call: TRBJ2-7
cdr3_aa: CASSERRTAKETQYF; cdr3_nt: TGTGCCAGCAGTGAGCGGCGCACAGCAAAAGAGACCCAGTACTTC; clone_size: few; d_call: .; v_call: TRBV2; j_call: TRBJ2-5
cdr3_aa: CASSLALGVSTDTQYF; cdr3_nt: TGTGCCAGCAGTTTAGCGCTAGGAGTTAGCACAGATACGCAGTATTTT; clone_size: few; d_call: .; v_call: TRBV12-3/TRBV12-4; j_call: TRBJ2-3
cdr3_aa: CASSFPSDMPPIYEQYF; cdr3_nt: TGTGCCAGCAGTTTCCCCTCTGACATGCCCCCAATATACGAGCAGTACTTC; clone_size: .; d_call: .; v_call: TRBV28; j_call: TRBJ2-7
cdr3_aa: CASSHNLGERENEQFF; cdr3_nt: TGCGCCAGCAGCCACAATTTGGGGGAGAGAGAGAATGAGCAGTTCTTC; clone_size: .; d_call: .; v_call: TRBV4-3; j_call: TRBJ2-1
cdr3_aa: CASSLEALGYNSPLHF; cdr3_nt: TGTGCCAGTAGTTTGGAGGCTCTGGGGTATAATTCACCCCTCCACTTT; clone_size: many; d_call: .; v_call: TRBV19; j_call: TRBJ1-6
cdr3_aa: CSVLQETQYF; cdr3_nt: TGCAGCGTTTTACAAGAGACCCAGTACTTC; clone_size: .; d_call: .; v_call: TRBV29-1; j_call: TRBJ2-5
cdr3_aa: CASSQIPWDIQYF; cdr3_nt: TGTGCCAGCAGCCAGATCCCCTGGGACATTCAGTACTTC; clone_size: many; d_call: .; v_call: TRBV14; j_call: TRBJ2-4
cdr3_aa: CASSELISRGSGANVLTF; cdr3_nt: TGTGCCAGCAGTGAATTAATTTCTAGGGGCTCTGGGGCCAACGTCCTGACTTTC; clone_size: few; d_call: .; v_call: TRBV2; j_call: TRBJ2-6
cdr3_aa: CASSLIGGRSGELFF; cdr3_nt: TGTGCCAGCAGCTTAATCGGAGGGAGGTCCGGGGAGCTGTTTTTT; clone_size: .; d_call: .; v_call: TRBV7-6; j_call: TRBJ2-2
cdr3_aa: CASRDLAGVVHNEQFF; cdr3_nt: TGTGCCAGCAGAGACCTAGCGGGAGTTGTCCACAATGAGCAGTTCTTC; clone_size: .; d_call: TRBD2; v_call: TRBV12-3/TRBV12-4; j_call: TRBJ2-1
cdr3_aa: CSVEDRGRAYNEQFF; cdr3_nt: TGCAGCGTTGAAGATCGCGGGAGGGCCTACAATGAGCAGTTCTTC; clone_size: many; d_call: TRBD2; v_call: TRBV29-1; j_call: TRBJ2-1
cdr3_aa: CASTYHAPLAGGTYNEQFF; cdr3_nt: TGTGCCAGCACTTATCACGCCCCACTAGCGGGAGGGACCTACAATGAGCAGTTCTTC; clone_size: .; d_call: TRBD2; v_call: TRBV6-5; j_call: TRBJ2-1
cdr3_aa: CASSKFTYF; cdr3_nt: TGTGCCAGCAGCAAATTTACGTATTTT; clone_size: medium-sized; d_call: .; v_call: TRBV21-1; j_call: TRBJ2-3
cdr3_aa: CASSQDFTGGSDTEAFF; cdr3_nt: TGCGCCAGCAGCCAAGATTTTACAGGTGGATCGGACACTGAAGCTTTCTTT; clone_size: few; d_call: .; v_call: TRBV4-3; j_call: TRBJ1-1
cdr3_aa: CASSPHLGSNSPLHF; cdr3_nt: TGTGCCAGCAGCCCTCATTTGGGGAGTAATTCACCCCTCCACTTT; clone_size: few; d_call: .; v_call: TRBV7-9; j_call: TRBJ1-6
cdr3_aa: CASSTLDRANYYGYTF; cdr3_nt: TGTGCCAGCAGTACCTTGGACAGGGCGAATTATTATGGCTACACCTTC; clone_size: .; d_call: TRBD1; v_call: TRBV27; j_call: TRBJ1-2
cdr3_aa: CASSPGSRHTPTGETQYF; cdr3_nt: TGTGCCAGCAGTCCTGGATCCCGGCACACACCAACGGGGGAGACCCAGTACTTC; clone_size: many; d_call: .; v_call: TRBV12-3/TRBV12-4; j_call: TRBJ2-5
cdr3_aa: CASSLTQGSYNEQFF; cdr3_nt: TGTGCCAGCAGTTTAACACAGGGTTCCTACAATGAGCAGTTCTTC; clone_size: .; d_call: .; v_call: TRBV28; j_call: TRBJ2-1
cdr3_aa: CASSPRGTDYEQYF; cdr3_nt: TGTGCCAGCAGCCCAAGGGGGACAGACTACGAGCAGTACTTC; clone_size: few; d_call: TRBD1; v_call: TRBV7-9; j_call: TRBJ2-7
cdr3_aa: CAAGVNEQFF; cdr3_nt: TGTGCGGCCGGGGTTAATGAGCAGTTCTTC; clone_size: few; d_call: .; v_call: TRBV12-3/TRBV12-4; j_call: TRBJ2-1
cdr3_aa: CATSRGGGTEAFF; cdr3_nt: TGTGCCACCAGCAGAGGAGGGGGCACTGAAGCTTTCTTT; clone_size: .; d_call: .; v_call: TRBV15; j_call: TRBJ1-1
cdr3_aa: CASSPGPSEQYF; cdr3_nt: TGTGCCAGCAGCCCGGGCCCGAGTGAGCAGTACTTC; clone_size: many; d_call: .; v_call: TRBV9; j_call: TRBJ2-7
cdr3_aa: CASSARGSTVGGNEQFF; cdr3_nt: TGTGCCAGCAGTGCTAGGGGGTCAACCGTAGGGGGGAATGAGCAGTTCTTC; clone_size: many; d_call: .; v_call: TRBV6-2/TRBV6-3; j_call: TRBJ2-1
cdr3_aa: CATGGPSTDTQYF; cdr3_nt: TGTGCCACAGGAGGGCCGAGCACAGATACGCAGTATTTT; clone_size: few; d_call: .; v_call: TRBV2; j_call: TRBJ2-3
cdr3_aa: CASSRVAGLSYNEQFF; cdr3_nt: TGTGCCAGCAGCCGCGTAGCGGGACTCTCCTACAATGAGCAGTTCTTC; clone_size: .; d_call: TRBD2; v_call: TRBV7-2; j_call: TRBJ2-1
cdr3_aa: CATRTGYSPLHF; cdr3_nt: TGTGCCACCCGGACAGGGTACTCACCCCTCCACTTT; clone_size: .; d_call: TRBD1; v_call: TRBV27; j_call: TRBJ1-6
cdr3_aa: CASSPTGIDQYF; cdr3_nt: TGTGCCAGCAGTCCGACAGGGATCGATCAGTACTTC; clone_size: .; d_call: TRBD1; v_call: TRBV12-3/TRBV12-4; j_call: TRBJ2-7
cdr3_aa: CASKPGGSGINEQFF; cdr3_nt: TGTGCCAGCAAACCCGGGGGTAGCGGGATTAATGAGCAGTTCTTC; clone_size: few; d_call: TRBD2; v_call: TRBV27; j_call: TRBJ2-1
cdr3_aa: CASSNRTLAGWGNEQFF; cdr3_nt: TGTGCCAGTAGTAACCGTACTCTAGCGGGATGGGGGAATGAGCAGTTCTTC; clone_size: .; d_call: TRBD2; v_call: TRBV19; j_call: TRBJ2-1
cdr3_aa: CASSSPYGGKNEQYF; cdr3_nt: TGTGCCAGCAGCTCCCCTTATGGAGGGAAGAACGAGCAGTACTTC; clone_size: many; d_call: .; v_call: TRBV7-9; j_call: TRBJ2-7
cdr3_aa: CASSLDEGEQFF; cdr3_nt: TGTGCCAGCAGCTTAGATGAGGGTGAGCAGTTCTTC; clone_size: .; d_call: .; v_call: TRBV7-9; j_call: TRBJ2-1
cdr3_aa: CASSLWTASNEKLFF; cdr3_nt: TGTGCCAGCAGCTTATGGACGGCTTCTAATGAAAAACTGTTTTTT; clone_size: .; d_call: .; v_call: TRBV11-2; j_call: TRBJ1-4
cdr3_aa: CASSLGDTYQPQHF; cdr3_nt: TGTGCCAGCAGTTTGGGGGACACTTATCAGCCCCAGCATTTT; clone_size: many; d_call: .; v_call: TRBV12-3/TRBV12-4; j_call: TRBJ1-5
cdr3_aa: CASSSGPGTSDEQFF; cdr3_nt: TGTGCCAGCAGCTCAGGACCTGGGACTAGCGATGAGCAGTTCTTC; clone_size: .; d_call: TRBD2; v_call: TRBV5-6; j_call: TRBJ2-1
cdr3_aa: CASSTGTNYEQYF; cdr3_nt: TGTGCCAGCAGCACAGGGACTAACTACGAGCAGTACTTC; clone_size: .; d_call: .; v_call: TRBV9; j_call: TRBJ2-7
cdr3_aa: CSARDEGRPMSSYNSPLHF; cdr3_nt: TGCAGTGCTAGAGATGAGGGCAGACCCATGAGCTCCTATAATTCACCCCTCCACTTT; clone_size: .; d_call: .; v_call: TRBV20-1; j_call: TRBJ1-6
cdr3_aa: CASSPGTGDTGELFF; cdr3_nt: TGTGCCAGCAGCCCCGGGACAGGGGACACCGGGGAGCTGTTTTTT; clone_size: .; d_call: TRBD1; v_call: TRBV7-9; j_call: TRBJ2-2
cdr3_aa: CASSLTGGVSISEKLFF; cdr3_nt: TGTGCCAGCAGTTTGACAGGTGGTGTATCGATTAGTGAAAAACTGTTTTTT; clone_size: few; d_call: .; v_call: TRBV12-3/TRBV12-4; j_call: TRBJ1-4
cdr3_aa: CASSDLADNEKLFF; cdr3_nt: TGTGCCAGCAGTGATCTGGCCGATAATGAAAAACTGTTTTTT; clone_size: few; d_call: .; v_call: TRBV25-1; j_call: TRBJ1-4
cdr3_aa: CASSRVISSYNSPLHF; cdr3_nt: TGTGCCAGCAGCCGTGTCATTAGCTCCTATAATTCACCCCTCCACTTT; clone_size: .; d_call: .; v_call: TRBV12-3/TRBV12-4; j_call: TRBJ1-6
cdr3_aa: CASSGQGGTEAFF; cdr3_nt: TGTGCCAGCAGCGGTCAAGGGGGCACTGAAGCTTTCTTT; clone_size: few; d_call: .; v_call: TRBV5-8; j_call: TRBJ1-1
cdr3_aa: CASSQTGEKLFF; cdr3_nt: TGTGCCAGCAGCCAGACCGGAGAAAAACTGTTTTTT; clone_size: .; d_call: .; v_call: TRBV7-9; j_call: TRBJ1-4
cdr3_aa: CASSSRTDLQETQYF; cdr3_nt: TGTGCCAGCAGTTCCCGGACAGACCTCCAAGAGACCCAGTACTTC; clone_size: .; d_call: .; v_call: TRBV28; j_call: TRBJ2-5
cdr3_aa: CASRTGTSGGASGELFF; cdr3_nt: TGTGCCAGCAGAACCGGGACTAGCGGGGGGGCATCCGGGGAGCTGTTTTTT; clone_size: many; d_call: TRBD2; v_call: TRBV12-3/TRBV12-4; j_call: TRBJ2-2
cdr3_aa: CASSLGWGPLSYNEQFF; cdr3_nt: TGTGCCAGCAGCTTGGGGTGGGGCCCTCTTTCCTACAATGAGCAGTTCTTC; clone_size: .; d_call: .; v_call: TRBV5-5; j_call: TRBJ2-1
cdr3_aa: CASSFPNRGTGELFF; cdr3_nt: TGTGCCAGCAGTTTTCCCAACCGGGGCACCGGGGAGCTGTTTTTT; clone_size: many; d_call: .; v_call: TRBV12-3/TRBV12-4; j_call: TRBJ2-2
cdr3_aa: CASSSPGGLLTEQFF; cdr3_nt: TGTGCCAGCAGTTCCCCAGGGGGCTTATTGACTGAGCAGTTCTTC; clone_size: .; d_call: TRBD1; v_call: TRBV6-2/TRBV6-3; j_call: TRBJ2-1
cdr3_aa: CASSLSARGASIDTQYF; cdr3_nt: TGTGCCAGCAGCTTAAGTGCGCGGGGGGCCAGTATAGATACGCAGTATTTT; clone_size: .; d_call: TRBD2; v_call: TRBV7-9; j_call: TRBJ2-3
cdr3_aa: CASSLSAGGHNEQFF; cdr3_nt: TGTGCCAGCAGTTTATCAGCGGGAGGACACAATGAGCAGTTCTTC; clone_size: .; d_call: TRBD2; v_call: TRBV28; j_call: TRBJ2-1
cdr3_aa: CSASRSSAEPLSTDTQYF; cdr3_nt: TGCAGTGCTAGCAGGTCCTCAGCAGAGCCTCTTAGCACAGATACGCAGTATTTT; clone_size: few; d_call: .; v_call: TRBV20-1; j_call: TRBJ2-3